This TCR beta chain originates from a study of T cell responses to AZD1222 COVID-19 vaccine. Study findings and constraints: Donors were chiefly white British, with a greater number of females, and clonal diversity was perhaps underestimated. Vaccine-associated CD4 TCRs ranged over spike, dominating at 160-218 and 743-854. At baseline, seropositivity was found in only a handful of AZD1222 recipients. Spike-specific TCR breadth and depth both grew after two AZD1222 doses.

Germline CDR1 reads LNHDA; CDR2 reads SQIVND (reference sequence). V lost 10 bases to trimming and J lost 0 bases, with 12 bases between them. The CDR3 is made up of 13 amino acids. On this clone itself: Its antigen is as yet unknown.

Data came from immunoSEQ multiplex PCR; TCRdb stores just in-frame clones and leaves some out. The sample has some 120,000 clones, about 85% seen once. This sequence was found in an adult who received the AZD1222 COVID-19 vaccine. Source: peripheral blood, taken 28 days after the second AZD1222 dose. The rearrangement uses TRBV19 and TRBJ1-1, with D maybe TRBD1 (5 bases). The chain's CDR3 is CATRDLMNTEAFF. CDR3 DNA: TGTGCCACCCGGGACCTTATGAACACTGAAGCTTTCTTT.